Listed here is a single TCR beta chain. Its antigen is as yet unknown. Among participants with HIV, every one received treatment in the United States. This record comes from a study of long-term antiretroviral therapy in people with HIV. Notes on the study in general: Diversity measured after ART increased yet remained under transplant donor controls.

The germline CDR1 and CDR2 sequences are PRHDT and FYEKMQ (reference sequence). CDR3 size: 14 residues. V was clipped by 5 bases and J by 5 bases, with 15 bases between them. The authors ran the immunoSEQ assay, v3.0, at survey level. Data came from immunoSEQ multiplex PCR; TCRdb stores just in-frame clones and leaves some out. This table holds 21,000 or so clones, 70% to 85% found once. This receptor was obtained from a man in his late teens or twenties with HIV. The chain recombines TRBV13 with TRBJ1-1; TRBD1 is a possible D gene (5 bases). The starting material was unsorted PBMCs, obtained 0.5 years after starting antiretroviral therapy. CDR3 sequence reads: CASSLEGRRTEAFF. The CDR3 bases are TGTGCCAGCAGCCTCGAGGGGCGTCGGACTGAAGCTTTCTTT.